The 29 T cell receptor beta chains below were found in one sample sequenced in a study of cytomegalovirus exposure and HLA in healthy donors. The study ran its PCR with 60 Vbeta and 13 Jbeta primers. The protocol was immunoSEQ multiplex PCR, while the TCRdb copy is restricted to in-frame clones and leaves out a portion. The sample includes about 150,000 clones, 80% of them seen just once. The sample consisted of PBMCs. These TCRs come from a man aged 30-40 years in good health and CMV-seronegative.

J is TRBJ2-7 and V is TRBV5-4; 11 nucleotides line up with TRBD2. Germline V gene data show CDR1 as SGHNT and CDR2 as YYREEE (reference sequence). CDR3 length: 14 residues. The junction had 3 bases not matched to a gene; V was cut back by 4 bases and J by 3 bases. CDR3 region: CASSPGLAVYEQYF. Here the CDR3 DNA reads TGTGCCAGCAGCCCGGGACTAGCGGTCTACGAGCAGTACTTC.

The table lists this clone with a few counts. V is TRBV5-4 and J is TRBJ2-1; D perhaps matches TRBD1 (6 bases). Germline V CDR1 and CDR2: SGHNT, YYREEE (reference sequence). With 4 bases removed from V and 5 bases from J, the gap between germline ends came to 13 bases. CDR3 length: 14 amino acids. The CDR3: CASSLPPGDNEQFF. For the CDR3, the DNA is TGTGCCAGCAGCCTGCCCCCAGGGGACAATGAGCAGTTCTTC.

The chain has TRBV29-1 and TRBJ1-2, with TRBD1 identical over 9 bases. Germline lookup yields CDR1 SQVTM and CDR2 ANQGSEA. CDR3 length: 13 amino acids. V lost 4 bases, J lost 6 bases, and 6 bases stayed unmatched. CDR3 coding DNA: TGCAGCGTTGTTGGACGGACAGGGGATGGCTACACCTTC. Translation gives CSVVGRTGDGYTF.

The chain is built from TRBV7-8 and TRBJ1-1; D remains unclear. CDR1 is SGHVS and CDR2 is FQNEAQ in the germline V gene. The CDR3 is made up of 13 amino acids. Trimming left V 4 bases short and J 1 base short, with 7 bases between. The DNA of the CDR3 is TGTGCCAGCAGCTCTCGGGAGAACACTGAAGCTTTCTTT. Translation: CASSSRENTEAFF.

Here the CDR3 DNA reads TGTGCCAGTAGTATAGTCCCAGCGTCTGGAAACACCATATATTTT. Translation gives CASSIVPASGNTIYF. The V gene is TRBV19, the J gene TRBJ1-3; no reliable D call. With 1 base removed from V and 1 base from J, the gap between germline ends came to 8 bases. Germline assignment: CDR1 LNHDA and CDR2 SQIVND (reference sequence). CDR3 size: 15 residues.

Notes on this clone: The sample holds other DNA sequences that translate to the same CDR3. V and J are TRBV11-2 and TRBJ2-6; D is undetermined. V lost 5 bases and J lost 0, with 14 bases in between. The CDR3 length is 17 residues. CDR1 is SGHAT and CDR2 is FQNNGV in the germline V gene. The CDR3 coding sequence is TGTGCCAGCAGCCTACACTCAGGTCCCTCTGGGGCCAACGTCCTGACTTTC. This translates into CASSLHSGPSGANVLTF.

The chain carries TRBV7-2 and TRBJ2-7; weak D call: TRBD1 (5 bases). The CDR3 sequence is 15 residues long. Germline CDR1 reads SGHTA; CDR2 reads FQGNSA. V was pared by 3 bases and J by 3 bases, with 15 bases between. The CDR3 is CASSLEGVVGYEQYF. CDR3 sequence (DNA): TGTGCCAGCAGCTTGGAAGGGGTAGTGGGCTACGAGCAGTACTTC. The full variable domain, with the rest looked up from reference TRBV7-2 and TRBJ2-7, is GAGVSQSPSNKVTEKGKDVELRCDPISGHTALYWYRQSLGQGLEFLIYFQGNSAPDKSGLPSDRFSAERTGGSVSTLTIQRTQQEDSAVYLCASSLEGVVGYEQYFGPGTRLTVT.

The chain joins TRBV28 to TRBJ2-5; 8 nucleotides match TRBD1. The CDR3 is 10 residues long. Germline V gene data show CDR1 as MDHEN and CDR2 as SYDVKM. CDR3 coding DNA: TGTGGGACAGGGAAAGAGACCCAGTACTTC. Its translation: CGTGKETQYF.

J is TRBJ2-1 and V is TRBV7-9, with 12 nucleotides matching TRBD2. Germline CDR1 reads SEHNR; CDR2 reads FQNEAQ (reference sequence). The CDR3 is made up of 15 amino acids. V was clipped by 7 bases and J by 7 bases; unmatched bases: 8. The CDR3 reads CASNLGLAGNNEQFF. The CDR3 DNA is TGTGCCAGCAACCTTGGACTAGCGGGAAATAATGAGCAGTTCTTC.

V is TRBV9 and J is TRBJ2-3, with D possibly being TRBD2 (5 bases). Germline V CDR1 and CDR2: SGDLS, YYNGEE. Trimming took off 6 bases at V and 2 bases at J, with 10 bases between the two ends. The CDR3 loop spans 13 amino acids. The DNA for the CDR3 is TGTGCCAGCACGGGATTTCCCACAGATACGCAGTATTTT. This encodes CASTGFPTDTQYF.

This clone has more than one count but fewer than ten. CDR3 sequence reads: CASSDALADNEQFF. CDR3 DNA sequence: TGTGCCAGCAGTGACGCACTAGCGGACAATGAGCAGTTCTTC. V is TRBV25-1 and J is TRBJ2-1; 8 nucleotides line up with TRBD2. The V gene's germline CDR1 is MGHDK and CDR2 SYGVNS. With V trimmed by 3 bases and J by 5 bases, 3 bases remained unmatched. The CDR3 length is 14 residues.

This clone was recorded only once. J is TRBJ1-5 and V is TRBV4-2; 10 bases match TRBD1. This CDR3 has 18 residues. Germline V gene data show CDR1 as LGHNA and CDR2 as YNFKEQ. V lost 1 base, J lost 5 bases, and 11 bases stayed unmatched. CDR3 protein: CASSQALGDRGLDQPQHF. The CDR3 region has the DNA TGTGCCAGCAGCCAAGCCCTAGGCGACAGGGGGCTTGATCAGCCCCAGCATTTT.

The DNA of the CDR3 is TGCAGCGTTGGACTAGCGTACGAGCAGTACTTC. This gives the protein CSVGLAYEQYF. The chain is built from TRBV29-1 and TRBJ2-5; 8 bases agree with TRBD2. The end of the DNA fits TRBJ2-7 better, so the J call may be wrong. This CDR3 has 11 residues. Germline CDR1 is SQVTM and CDR2 is ANQGSEA.

This sequence joins TRBV6-1 and TRBJ1-4; a weak D match, TRBD1 (6 bases). Germline values: CDR1 MNHNS, CDR2 SASEGT. Trimming removed 5 bases from V and 4 bases from J, with 14 bases in between. CDR3 length equals 15 residues. Written as DNA, the CDR3 is TGTGCCAGCAGTTCACGGACAGACTTTAATGAAAAACTGTTTTTT. It encodes CASSSRTDFNEKLFF.

The gene calls are TRBV14 and TRBJ2-3, with D perhaps TRBD2 (6 bases). The CDR3 has 14 residues. Germline V CDR1 and CDR2: SGHDN, FVKESK. The V end lost 4 bases, the J end lost 4 bases, and 12 bases lay between the germline ends. Written as DNA, the CDR3 is TGTGCCAGCAGCCTCCAGCTAGCGCCAGATACGCAGTATTTT. Translated: CASSLQLAPDTQYF. The full variable domain, its missing parts supplied by reference TRBV14 and TRBJ2-3, is EAGVTQFPSHSVIEKGQTVTLRCDPISGHDNLYWYRRVMGKEIKFLLHFVKESKQDESGMPNNRFLAERTGGTYSTLKVQPAELEDSGVYFCASSLQLAPDTQYFGPGTRLTVL.

The chain links TRBV5-1 to TRBJ2-3, with TRBD2 matching over 13 bases. The CDR3 sequence is 18 residues long. V lost 0 bases and J lost 1; bases outside the gene matches: 5. CDR1 is SGHRS, CDR2 YFSETQ, per germline. The CDR3 sequence is CASSLGTSGRGGTDTQYF. As DNA, the CDR3 is TGCGCCAGCAGCTTGGGGACTAGCGGGAGAGGCGGCACAGATACGCAGTATTTT.

The rearrangement uses TRBV7-8 and TRBJ1-1; no firm D call. V lost 5 bases and J lost 11, with 12 bases in between. This CDR3 is built from 11 residues. Germline loops: CDR1 SGHVS, CDR2 FQNEAQ. The CDR3 sequence: CASSPGYGAFF. The CDR3 nucleotides read TGTGCCAGCAGCCCGGGGTATGGGGCTTTCTTT.

The chain employs TRBV28 and TRBJ1-4; tentatively, D is TRBD1 (6 bases). The CDR3 loop spans 16 amino acids. The germline CDR1 and CDR2 sequences are MDHEN and SYDVKM. The V and J ends lost 6 bases and 8 bases respectively, with 22 bases between them. DNA for the CDR3: TGTGCCAGCAGCCCCGGCGGGGGGCGTGTAGGCGAAAAACTGTTTTTT. It yields the protein CASSPGGGRVGEKLFF. The entire variable domain, with the rest obtained from reference TRBV28 and TRBJ1-4, is as follows: DVKVTQSSRYLVKRTGEKVFLECVQDMDHENMFWYRQDPGLGLRLIYFSYDVKMKEKGDIPEGYSVSREKKERFSLILESASTNQTSMYLCASSPGGGRVGEKLFFGSGTQLSVL.

V usage is TRBV7-2 and J usage is TRBJ1-5; 7 bases line up with TRBD1. The CDR3 contains 15 residues. V shed 4 bases, J shed 5 bases, and the junction held 8 bases outside the gene matches. Germline V lookup: CDR1 SGHTA, CDR2 FQGNSA. CDR3 bases: TGTGCCAGCAGCTCCATTCGGGACAGTGATCAGCCCCAGCATTTT. Translated, it gives CASSSIRDSDQPQHF.

The chain has TRBV25-1 and TRBJ1-4; D is unclear. V was trimmed by 7 bases and J by 8 bases, leaving 17 bases between them. The CDR3 contains 14 residues. Germline-derived CDR1 and CDR2 are MGHDK and SYGVNS. This chain's CDR3 is CASTPQYGEEKLFF. The CDR3 DNA sequence: TGTGCCAGCACCCCGCAGTATGGAGAGGAAAAACTGTTTTTT. Full variable domain (rest looked up from reference TRBV25-1 and TRBJ1-4): EADIYQTPRYLVIGTGKKITLECSQTMGHDKMYWYQQDPGMELHLIHYSYGVNSTEKGDLSSESTVSRIRTEHFPLTLESARPSHTSQYLCASTPQYGEEKLFFGSGTQLSVL.

This clone has a single count. V gene TRBV30 combines with J gene TRBJ2-1; TRBD2 matches 11 bases. The CDR3 runs to 16 residues. After removal of 2 bases from V and 2 bases from J, the junction contained 5 bases not matched to a gene. From germline, CDR1 is GTSNPN and CDR2 SVGIG (reference sequence). The CDR3 coding sequence is TGTGCCTGGAGTAAGAGACTAGCGGGACCCTACAATGAGCAGTTCTTC. This sequence encodes CAWSKRLAGPYNEQFF.

This clone appeared a single time. The CDR3 DNA reads as TGCGCCAGCAGTGAGTCAGTCGCAGGGAACTATGGCTACACCTTC. Amino acid sequence: CASSESVAGNYGYTF. The rearrangement uses TRBV10-2 and TRBJ1-2, with D possibly being TRBD1 (5 bases). The CDR3 has 15 amino acids. Germline V lookup: CDR1 WSHSY, CDR2 SAAADI. V gave up 0 bases and J gave up 2 bases, with 10 bases separating them.

The chain couples TRBV7-2 to TRBJ2-7, with D unclear. The V end lost 4 bases, the J end lost 4 bases, and 11 bases lay between the germline ends. The CDR3 has 13 amino acids. Germline V lookup: CDR1 SGHTA, CDR2 FQGNSA. The chain's CDR3 is CASSSPPSYEQYF. In DNA, the CDR3 is TGTGCCAGCAGCTCCCCACCTAGTTACGAGCAGTACTTC.

The J gene is TRBJ2-1, the V gene TRBV27; 13 nucleotides match TRBD2. Germline trimming cut 5 bases from V and 7 bases from J; bases unmatched to any gene: 5. Germline V gives CDR1 MNHEY, CDR2 SMNVEV (reference sequence). The CDR3 is 15 amino acids. CDR3: CASSPGLAGENEQFF. The CDR3 DNA reads as TGTGCCAGCAGTCCTGGACTAGCGGGAGAGAATGAGCAGTTCTTC.

The V and J genes are TRBV27 and TRBJ2-3; no reliable D call. Trimming pared 8 bases from V and 2 bases from J, leaving 8 bases between. Germline V CDR1 and CDR2: MNHEY, SMNVEV (reference sequence). CDR3 length: 12 residues. The CDR3 loop reads CASATNTDTQYF. As DNA, the CDR3 is TGTGCCAGCGCTACGAACACAGATACGCAGTATTTT.

The rearrangement joins TRBV12-5 to TRBJ1-1; D remains ambiguous. V was pared by 1 base and J by 0 bases, with 9 bases between. The CDR3 is made up of 15 amino acids. The germline gives CDR1 LGHNT, CDR2 FRNRAP. CDR3 sequence (DNA): TGTGCTAGTGGTTTGGCCGCAGGAATGAACACTGAAGCTTTCTTT. Its protein product is CASGLAAGMNTEAFF.

This clone was observed a single time. The V gene is TRBV28, the J gene TRBJ1-2; a possible D gene is TRBD1 (6 bases). This CDR3 has 15 amino acids. V was shortened by 3 bases and J by 6 bases, with 17 bases between the two germline ends. Per the germline V gene, CDR1 is MDHEN and CDR2 is SYDVKM. The DNA of the CDR3 is TGTGCCAGCAGTTTCCCCTCTCAGGGGCTAAATGGCTACACCTTC. Protein: CASSFPSQGLNGYTF.

The chain joins TRBV27 to TRBJ1-1, with 8 bases aligning to TRBD1. CDR3 length equals 14 residues. Germline values: CDR1 MNHEY, CDR2 SMNVEV (reference sequence). V shed 5 bases, J shed 1 base, and the junction held 3 bases outside the gene matches. In DNA, the CDR3 is TGTGCCAGCAGTACACAGGGGGGGAACACTGAAGCTTTCTTT. This translates into CASSTQGGNTEAFF.

The chain has TRBV6-5 and TRBJ1-5; weak D call: TRBD1 (6 bases). V dropped 3 bases and J dropped 0 bases, with 9 bases sitting between them. Germline CDR1 and CDR2: MNHEY and SVGAGI. This CDR3 spans 15 amino acids. The CDR3, as DNA: TGTGCCAGCAGTTATCAGGGGCTTAGCAATCAGCCCCAGCATTTT. Translated: CASSYQGLSNQPQHF.